The next 3 T cell receptor beta chains were all read from a single sample in a study of blood T cell repertoires in COVID-19. Profiling relied on immunoSEQ multiplex PCR, and the TCRdb table lists in-frame clones only, not all of them. The data show about 100,000 clones, roughly 90% seen once. Sequencing input: peripheral blood. These TCRs come from an elderly man with acute or convalescent COVID-19.

This sequence joins TRBV5-6 and TRBJ2-3; possible D gene TRBD1, 5 bases. Germline V gene data show CDR1 as SGHDT and CDR2 as YYEEEE. Between the trimmed V and J ends, which lost 0 bases and 5 bases, there was a span of 13 bases. There are 15 residues in the CDR3. This chain's CDR3 is CASSLASGSVDTQYF. The CDR3 DNA reads TGTGCCAGCAGCTTGGCCTCAGGGTCGGTAGATACGCAGTATTTT.

This rearrangement joins TRBV3-1 (or the pseudogene TRBV3-2) to TRBJ2-1; 9 bases agree with TRBD2. With V trimmed by 4 bases and J by 7 bases, 5 bases remained unmatched. CDR1 and CDR2 (germline): LGHDT, YNNKEL (reference sequence). The CDR3 totals 14 residues. The DNA of the CDR3 is TGTGCCAGCAGCCCCTACGGACTAGCGAATGAGCAGTTCTTC. Translating gives CASSPYGLANEQFF.

This rearrangement joins TRBV18 to TRBJ2-1; TRBD1 might be the D (5 bases). The CDR3 has 13 amino acids. CDR1 is KGHSH, CDR2 LQKENI, per germline. Trimming took 6 bases from V and 9 from J, leaving 15 bases between them. Written as DNA, the CDR3 is TGTGCCAGCTCCCAGGGCCCCACGGGTGAGCAGTTCTTC. Translating gives CASSQGPTGEQFF.